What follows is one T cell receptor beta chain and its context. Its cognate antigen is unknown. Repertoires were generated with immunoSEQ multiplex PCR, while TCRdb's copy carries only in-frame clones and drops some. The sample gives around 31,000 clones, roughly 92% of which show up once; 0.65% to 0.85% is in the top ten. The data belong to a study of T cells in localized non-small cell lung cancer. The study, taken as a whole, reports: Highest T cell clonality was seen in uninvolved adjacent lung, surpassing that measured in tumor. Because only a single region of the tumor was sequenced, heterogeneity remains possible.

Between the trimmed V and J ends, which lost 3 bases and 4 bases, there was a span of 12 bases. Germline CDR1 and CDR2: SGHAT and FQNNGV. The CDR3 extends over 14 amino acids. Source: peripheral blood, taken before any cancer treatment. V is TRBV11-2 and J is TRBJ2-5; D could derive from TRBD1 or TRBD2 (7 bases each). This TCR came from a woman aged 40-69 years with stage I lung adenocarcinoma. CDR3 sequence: CASSFAGGGETQYF. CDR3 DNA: TGTGCCAGCAGCTTCGCAGGGGGGGGAGAGACCCAGTACTTC. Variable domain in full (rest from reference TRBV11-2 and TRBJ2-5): EAGVAQSPRYKIIEKRQSVAFWCNPISGHATLYWYQQILGQGPKLLIQFQNNGVVDDSQLPKDRFSAERLKGVDSTLKIQPAKLEDSAVYLCASSFAGGGETQYFGPGTRLLVL.